This is a list of T cell receptor beta chains from one sample in a study of T cells in narcolepsy. Sequencing used immunoSEQ multiplex PCR; TCRdb keeps in-frame clones, though not all of them. The repertoire holds 27,000 or so clones, roughly four fifths seen once, with roughly 0.99% in the top ten. The sequenced sample consisted of CD45RA- memory CD4+ T cells from PBMCs. These receptors were taken from a human donor with narcolepsy. CDR3s include the opening cysteine and the closing phenylalanine or tryptophan. Each record gives: CDR3 length, D gene, clone size, V gene, J gene, CDR3 DNA, CDR3 protein. A D gene is named only where the DNA matches it firmly. Only some rows state a clone size, as once, few, many or a class for expanded clones.

len: 11
d_gene: NA
abundance: NA
v_gene: TRBV29-1
j_gene: TRBJ2-7
CDR3nt: TGCAGCGTTCAAGAAGATTACGAGCAGTACTTC
CDR3aa: CSVQEDYEQYF

len: 15
d_gene: TRBD1
abundance: NA
v_gene: TRBV7-2
j_gene: TRBJ1-3
CDR3nt: TGTGCCAGCAGCTTTGACAGGGGCACTGGAAACACCATATATTTT
CDR3aa: CASSFDRGTGNTIYF

len: 15
d_gene: NA
abundance: NA
v_gene: TRBV4-2
j_gene: TRBJ1-3
CDR3nt: TGTGCCAGCAGCCAGGCCGGGACCGATGGAAACACCATATATTTT
CDR3aa: CASSQAGTDGNTIYF

len: 15
d_gene: TRBD1
abundance: NA
v_gene: TRBV5-4
j_gene: TRBJ1-6
CDR3nt: TGTGCCAGCAGTACCGACAGGGGGCTGCACTCACCCCTCCACTTT
CDR3aa: CASSTDRGLHSPLHF

len: 14
d_gene: TRBD1
abundance: NA
v_gene: TRBV6-5
j_gene: TRBJ1-2
CDR3nt: TGTGCCAGCAGTTACGGAGGGGGCAACTATGGCTACACCTTC
CDR3aa: CASSYGGGNYGYTF

len: 14
d_gene: NA
abundance: NA
v_gene: TRBV27
j_gene: TRBJ2-7
CDR3nt: TGTGCCAGCAGTTTAAGTCCGTGGGGGACCGAGCAGTACTTC
CDR3aa: CASSLSPWGTEQYF

len: 15
d_gene: NA
abundance: NA
v_gene: TRBV9
j_gene: TRBJ2-3
CDR3nt: TGTGCCAGCAGCGTAGACGTTGGGGGCACAGATACGCAGTATTTT
CDR3aa: CASSVDVGGTDTQYF

len: 14
d_gene: NA
abundance: NA
v_gene: TRBV30
j_gene: TRBJ1-4
CDR3nt: TGTGCCTGGGGGGACGTAGTCGGGAATGAAAAACTGTTTTTT
CDR3aa: CAWGDVVGNEKLFF

len: 16
d_gene: TRBD1
abundance: few
v_gene: TRBV6-1
j_gene: TRBJ2-1
CDR3nt: TGTGCCAGCAGTGACGAGGGGGCTAAGGTCTACAATGAGCAGTTCTTC
CDR3aa: CASSDEGAKVYNEQFF

len: 10
d_gene: NA
abundance: NA
v_gene: TRBV20-1
j_gene: TRBJ2-3
CDR3nt: TGCAGTGCTTTGGGGGATACGCAGTATTTT
CDR3aa: CSALGDTQYF

len: 13
d_gene: NA
abundance: NA
v_gene: TRBV5-4
j_gene: TRBJ2-7
CDR3nt: TGTGCCAGCAGCTTTAGTAGGTCCTACGAGCAGTACTTC
CDR3aa: CASSFSRSYEQYF

len: 14
d_gene: NA
abundance: NA
v_gene: TRBV5-8
j_gene: TRBJ1-1
CDR3nt: TGTGCCAGCAGCTTTGGAGGGCTGAACACTGAAGCTTTCTTT
CDR3aa: CASSFGGLNTEAFF

len: 17
d_gene: TRBD1
abundance: NA
v_gene: TRBV5-1
j_gene: TRBJ2-2
CDR3nt: TGCGCCAGCAGCTTGTCACCGGGACAGGGGCGGACCGGGGAGCTGTTTTTT
CDR3aa: CASSLSPGQGRTGELFF

len: 16
d_gene: NA
abundance: NA
v_gene: TRBV27
j_gene: TRBJ2-1
CDR3nt: TGTGCCAGCAGCCCCCCGGGATCCCGAGGGTACAATGAGCAGTTCTTC
CDR3aa: CASSPPGSRGYNEQFF

len: 12
d_gene: TRBD1
abundance: NA
v_gene: TRBV9
j_gene: TRBJ1-2
CDR3nt: TGTGCCAGTTCGACAGGGAACTATGGCTACACCTTC
CDR3aa: CASSTGNYGYTF

len: 15
d_gene: TRBD1
abundance: few
v_gene: TRBV4-1
j_gene: TRBJ2-2
CDR3nt: TGCGCCAGCAGCCCTGGACAGGGGGTTCCCGGGGAGCTGTTTTTT
CDR3aa: CASSPGQGVPGELFF

len: 13
d_gene: NA
abundance: NA
v_gene: TRBV30
j_gene: TRBJ1-1
CDR3nt: TGTGCCTGGTACATTCAGGGCAACACTGAAGCTTTCTTT
CDR3aa: CAWYIQGNTEAFF

len: 14
d_gene: TRBD1
abundance: NA
v_gene: TRBV5-1
j_gene: TRBJ1-2
CDR3nt: TGCGCCAGCAGCCCCGGGACAGGGAACTATGGCTACACCTTC
CDR3aa: CASSPGTGNYGYTF

len: 15
d_gene: NA
abundance: NA
v_gene: TRBV19
j_gene: TRBJ2-6
CDR3nt: TGTGCCAGTAGTATAGGAGGGGTCGGGGCCAACGTCCTGACTTTC
CDR3aa: CASSIGGVGANVLTF

len: 13
d_gene: NA
abundance: NA
v_gene: TRBV19
j_gene: TRBJ2-2
CDR3nt: TGTGCCAGTAGTATGACAGTCACCGGGGAGCTGTTTTTT
CDR3aa: CASSMTVTGELFF

len: 14
d_gene: TRBD2
abundance: NA
v_gene: TRBV6-5
j_gene: TRBJ2-5
CDR3nt: TGTGCCAGCACCGGACTAGCGGGGACGGAGACCCAGTACTTC
CDR3aa: CASTGLAGTETQYF

len: 16
d_gene: TRBD1
abundance: NA
v_gene: TRBV7-9
j_gene: TRBJ1-6
CDR3nt: TGTGCCAGCAGCTGGGTACAGGGGGCAGGAATTTCACCCCTCCACTTT
CDR3aa: CASSWVQGAGISPLHF

len: 12
d_gene: NA
abundance: NA
v_gene: TRBV11-2
j_gene: TRBJ2-7
CDR3nt: TGTGCCAGCAGCCGACAGTTCTACGAGCAGTACTTC
CDR3aa: CASSRQFYEQYF

len: 11
d_gene: NA
abundance: NA
v_gene: TRBV6-1
j_gene: TRBJ2-1
CDR3nt: TGTGCCAGCAGCTCTAGGAATGAGCAGTTCTTC
CDR3aa: CASSSRNEQFF

len: 15
d_gene: NA
abundance: NA
v_gene: TRBV5-1
j_gene: TRBJ2-7
CDR3nt: TGCGCCAGCAGCTTGGAACAAATCGGCGCCAACGAGCAGTACTTC
CDR3aa: CASSLEQIGANEQYF

len: 12
d_gene: NA
abundance: few
v_gene: TRBV5-6
j_gene: TRBJ1-5
CDR3nt: TGTGCCAGCAGCTTACGGAATCAGCCCCAGCATTTT
CDR3aa: CASSLRNQPQHF

len: 14
d_gene: NA
abundance: NA
v_gene: TRBV5-1
j_gene: TRBJ2-3
CDR3nt: TGCGCCAGCAGCTTGGGGCACGGCACAGATACGCAGTATTTT
CDR3aa: CASSLGHGTDTQYF

len: 13
d_gene: NA
abundance: once
v_gene: TRBV29-1
j_gene: TRBJ2-7
CDR3nt: TGCAGCGTGGTTTGGCGGGGTACCTACGAGCAGTACTTC
CDR3aa: CSVVWRGTYEQYF

len: 19
d_gene: TRBD1
abundance: few
v_gene: TRBV18
j_gene: TRBJ1-6
CDR3nt: TGTGCCAGCTCACTCCTCGGGACAGGGAATCATAACTCGGATTCACCCCTCCACTTT
CDR3aa: CASSLLGTGNHNSDSPLHF

len: 14
d_gene: NA
abundance: NA
v_gene: TRBV6-6
j_gene: TRBJ2-7
CDR3nt: TGTGCCAGCAGTTACACCCCGCTCCTTCCCGAGCAGTACTTC
CDR3aa: CASSYTPLLPEQYF

len: 14
d_gene: TRBD1
abundance: NA
v_gene: TRBV28
j_gene: TRBJ2-4
CDR3nt: TGTGCCAGCAGTCCCGGGACAGGGGAAAACATTCAGTACTTC
CDR3aa: CASSPGTGENIQYF

len: 17
d_gene: NA
abundance: NA
v_gene: TRBV18
j_gene: TRBJ1-1
CDR3nt: TGTGCCAGCTCACCATTACCAACGGGGGCTCCGAACACTGAAGCTTTCTTT
CDR3aa: CASSPLPTGAPNTEAFF

len: 14
d_gene: NA
abundance: NA
v_gene: TRBV19
j_gene: TRBJ2-7
CDR3nt: TGTGCCAGTAGTTCCCGGGACTGGGACGACGAGCAGTACTTC
CDR3aa: CASSSRDWDDEQYF

len: 14
d_gene: NA
abundance: NA
v_gene: TRBV14
j_gene: TRBJ2-2
CDR3nt: TGTGCCAGCAGCCCCGGAATGGTAACCGGGGAGCTGTTTTTT
CDR3aa: CASSPGMVTGELFF

len: 13
d_gene: NA
abundance: NA
v_gene: TRBV6-5
j_gene: TRBJ1-3
CDR3nt: TGTGCCAGCAGCGGAGGCGCTGGAAACACCATATATTTT
CDR3aa: CASSGGAGNTIYF

len: 15
d_gene: TRBD1
abundance: NA
v_gene: TRBV28
j_gene: TRBJ1-5
CDR3nt: TGTGCCAGCAGAGAGAGGACAGGGGGCTATCAGCCCCAGCATTTT
CDR3aa: CASRERTGGYQPQHF

len: 16
d_gene: TRBD2
abundance: NA
v_gene: TRBV5-1
j_gene: TRBJ2-3
CDR3nt: TGCGCCAGCAGCTCCTTAACGGGAGGGTCCACAGATACGCAGTATTTT
CDR3aa: CASSSLTGGSTDTQYF

len: 21
d_gene: TRBD2
abundance: NA
v_gene: TRBV14
j_gene: TRBJ2-1
CDR3nt: TGTGCCAGCAGCCCGCCCTCCACTAGCGGGGGATCCTCCTACCCATACAATGAGCAGTTCTTC
CDR3aa: CASSPPSTSGGSSYPYNEQFF

len: 16
d_gene: TRBD2
abundance: NA
v_gene: TRBV10-1
j_gene: TRBJ2-1
CDR3nt: TGCGCCAGCAGTGAGACTAGCGGGAGGGCCAAGTATGAGCAGTTCTTC
CDR3aa: CASSETSGRAKYEQFF

len: 14
d_gene: NA
abundance: NA
v_gene: TRBV28
j_gene: TRBJ1-1
CDR3nt: TGTGCCAGCAGTTTATTAGGGAAGAACACTGAAGCTTTCTTT
CDR3aa: CASSLLGKNTEAFF

len: 15
d_gene: NA
abundance: NA
v_gene: TRBV19
j_gene: TRBJ1-1
CDR3nt: TGTGCCAGTAGTATGTGGGGACAAGGGAACACTGAAGCTTTCTTT
CDR3aa: CASSMWGQGNTEAFF

len: 19
d_gene: TRBD2
abundance: NA
v_gene: TRBV18
j_gene: TRBJ2-4
CDR3nt: TGTGCCAGCTCACCACCGACTAGCGGGAGCGGGGGGACCAAAAACATTCAGTACTTC
CDR3aa: CASSPPTSGSGGTKNIQYF

len: 14
d_gene: NA
abundance: NA
v_gene: TRBV28
j_gene: TRBJ1-4
CDR3nt: TGTGCCGTATCGGCCGGGACAACTAATGAAAAACTGTTTTTT
CDR3aa: CAVSAGTTNEKLFF

len: 14
d_gene: NA
abundance: NA
v_gene: TRBV5-1
j_gene: TRBJ2-3
CDR3nt: TGCGCCAGCAGCTTGGTACAGGGCGTTGATTCGCAGTATTTT
CDR3aa: CASSLVQGVDSQYF

len: 12
d_gene: NA
abundance: NA
v_gene: TRBV28
j_gene: TRBJ2-5
CDR3nt: TGTGCCAGTACAGGGTACCAAGAGACCCAGTACTTC
CDR3aa: CASTGYQETQYF

len: 15
d_gene: NA
abundance: once
v_gene: TRBV5-5
j_gene: TRBJ1-1
CDR3nt: TGTGCCAGCAGCTTGAAGCAGGGAGGGAACACTGAAGCTTTCTTT
CDR3aa: CASSLKQGGNTEAFF

len: 16
d_gene: TRBD1
abundance: NA
v_gene: TRBV5-1
j_gene: TRBJ2-1
CDR3nt: TGCGCCAGCAGCTTGGGAGACAGGGGGCTCTACAATGAGCAGTTCTTC
CDR3aa: CASSLGDRGLYNEQFF

len: 13
d_gene: NA
abundance: NA
v_gene: TRBV28
j_gene: TRBJ1-6
CDR3nt: TGTGCCAGCAAAAAGACCGGGGGGTCACCCCTCCACTTT
CDR3aa: CASKKTGGSPLHF

len: 16
d_gene: TRBD1
abundance: NA
v_gene: TRBV6-6
j_gene: TRBJ1-5
CDR3nt: TGTGCCAGCAGTCCGCGACAGGGGGCTGCCAATCAGCCCCAGCATTTT
CDR3aa: CASSPRQGAANQPQHF

len: 19
d_gene: NA
abundance: NA
v_gene: TRBV21-1
j_gene: TRBJ2-2
CDR3nt: TGTGCCAGCAGACCCGGGACAGGACCCACCTTACAATACACCGGGGAGCTGTTTTTT
CDR3aa: CASRPGTGPTLQYTGELFF

len: 14
d_gene: NA
abundance: NA
v_gene: TRBV10-3
j_gene: TRBJ1-2
CDR3nt: TGTGCCATCAGTGAGTGGGGGGACAACTATGGCTACACCTTC
CDR3aa: CAISEWGDNYGYTF

len: 16
d_gene: NA
abundance: NA
v_gene: TRBV7-8
j_gene: TRBJ1-1
CDR3nt: TGTGCCAGCAGTTCAGCTACCGGGACATTGAACACTGAAGCTTTCTTT
CDR3aa: CASSSATGTLNTEAFF

len: 13
d_gene: TRBD1
abundance: NA
v_gene: TRBV6-5
j_gene: TRBJ1-1
CDR3nt: TGTGCCAGCAGAGGACAGGAAGGGACTGAAGCTTTCTTT
CDR3aa: CASRGQEGTEAFF

len: 17
d_gene: TRBD1
abundance: NA
v_gene: TRBV9
j_gene: TRBJ2-3
CDR3nt: TGTGCCAGCAGCGAGGGATGGACAGGAACCATCACAGATACGCAGTATTTT
CDR3aa: CASSEGWTGTITDTQYF

len: 16
d_gene: TRBD2
abundance: NA
v_gene: TRBV7-8
j_gene: TRBJ2-5
CDR3nt: TGTGCCAGCAGCCCGACTAGCGGGAGGGCCGGAGAGACCCAGTACTTC
CDR3aa: CASSPTSGRAGETQYF

len: 15
d_gene: NA
abundance: NA
v_gene: TRBV4-2
j_gene: TRBJ1-1
CDR3nt: TGTGCCAGCAGCCACGCCGCGGGGTACCTCACTGAAGCTTTCTTT
CDR3aa: CASSHAAGYLTEAFF

len: 15
d_gene: NA
abundance: NA
v_gene: TRBV6-6
j_gene: TRBJ2-7
CDR3nt: TGTGCCAGCAGTTCCCGGGGAGGGGGCTCCTACGAGCAGTACTTC
CDR3aa: CASSSRGGGSYEQYF